This T cell receptor beta chain was recorded in a study of T cell responses to AZD1222 COVID-19 vaccine. Profiling relied on immunoSEQ multiplex PCR, and the TCRdb table lists in-frame clones only, not all of them. The data contain about 93,000 clones, approximately 83% of them seen just once; the ten biggest clones take up 7.9%. Germline CDR1 and CDR2: MRHNA and SNTAGT. CDR3 size: 16 residues. The V gene end was trimmed by 0 bases and the J gene end by 2 bases; junction bases not matched to a gene: 3. This receptor was taken from an adult in good health. The sequences come from peripheral blood, collected on day 0 of AZD1222 vaccination. The chain couples TRBV6-4 to TRBJ2-7; TRBD2 aligns across 11 bases. The CDR3 sequence is CASSDSGTSGAYEQYF. The CDR3 DNA sequence: TGTGCCAGCAGTGACTCCGGGACTAGCGGAGCCTACGAGCAGTACTTC.